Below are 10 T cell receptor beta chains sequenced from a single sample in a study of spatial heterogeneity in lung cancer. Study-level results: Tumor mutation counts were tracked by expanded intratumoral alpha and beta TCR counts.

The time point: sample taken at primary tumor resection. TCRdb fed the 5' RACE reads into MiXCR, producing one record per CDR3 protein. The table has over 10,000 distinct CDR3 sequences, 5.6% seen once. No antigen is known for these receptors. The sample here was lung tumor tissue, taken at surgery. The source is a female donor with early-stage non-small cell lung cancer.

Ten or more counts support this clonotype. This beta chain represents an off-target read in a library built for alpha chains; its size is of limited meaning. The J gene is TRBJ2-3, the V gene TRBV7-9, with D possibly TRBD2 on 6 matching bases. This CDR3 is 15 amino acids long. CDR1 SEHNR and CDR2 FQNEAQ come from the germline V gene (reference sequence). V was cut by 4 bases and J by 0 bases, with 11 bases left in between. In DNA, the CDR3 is TGTGCCAGCAGCTCGGGACTTACTAGCACAGATACGCAGTATTTT. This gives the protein CASSSGLTSTDTQYF.

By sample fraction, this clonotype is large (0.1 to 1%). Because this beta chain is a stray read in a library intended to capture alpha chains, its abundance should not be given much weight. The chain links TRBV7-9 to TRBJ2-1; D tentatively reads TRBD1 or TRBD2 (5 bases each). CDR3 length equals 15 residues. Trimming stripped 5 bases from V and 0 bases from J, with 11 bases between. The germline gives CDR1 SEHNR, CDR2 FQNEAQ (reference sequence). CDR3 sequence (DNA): TGTGCCAGCAGCCCGGGACCGAGCTCCTACAATGAGCAGTTCTTC. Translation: CASSPGPSSYNEQFF.

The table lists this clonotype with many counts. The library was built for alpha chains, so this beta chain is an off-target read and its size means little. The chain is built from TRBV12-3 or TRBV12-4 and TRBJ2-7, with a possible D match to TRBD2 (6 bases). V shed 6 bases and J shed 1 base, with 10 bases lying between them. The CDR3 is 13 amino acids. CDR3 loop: CASSGGRSYEQYF. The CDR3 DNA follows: TGTGCCAGCAGCGGGGGAAGATCCTACGAGCAGTACTTC.

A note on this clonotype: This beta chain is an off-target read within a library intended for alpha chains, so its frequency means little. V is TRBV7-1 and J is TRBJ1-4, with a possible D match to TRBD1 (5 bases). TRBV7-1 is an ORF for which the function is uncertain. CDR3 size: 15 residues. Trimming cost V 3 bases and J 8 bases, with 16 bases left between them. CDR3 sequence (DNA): TGTGCCAGCAGCTCCTACGCCCGGGCAGGGGAAAAACTGTTTTTT. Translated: CASSSYARAGEKLFF.

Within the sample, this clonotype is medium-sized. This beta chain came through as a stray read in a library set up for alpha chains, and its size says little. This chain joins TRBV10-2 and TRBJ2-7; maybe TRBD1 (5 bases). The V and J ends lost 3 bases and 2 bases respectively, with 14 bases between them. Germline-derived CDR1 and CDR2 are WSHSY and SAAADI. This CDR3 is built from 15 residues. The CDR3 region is CASSDPRVPPYEQYF. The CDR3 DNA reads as TGCGCCAGCAGTGACCCCAGGGTACCCCCCTACGAGCAGTACTTC.

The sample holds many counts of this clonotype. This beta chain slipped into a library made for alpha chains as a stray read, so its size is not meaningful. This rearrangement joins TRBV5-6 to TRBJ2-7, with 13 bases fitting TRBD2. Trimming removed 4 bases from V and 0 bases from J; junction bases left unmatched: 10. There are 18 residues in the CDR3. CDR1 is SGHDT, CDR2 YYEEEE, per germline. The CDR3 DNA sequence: TGTGCCAGCAGCCCAGCAAATGGACTAGCGGGGGCCTCCTACGAGCAGTACTTC. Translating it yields CASSPANGLAGASYEQYF. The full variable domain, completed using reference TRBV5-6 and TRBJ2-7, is DAGVTQSPTHLIKTRGQQVTLRCSPKSGHDTVSWYQQALGQGPQFIFQYYEEEERQRGNFPDRFSGHQFPNYSSELNVNALLLGDSALYLCASSPANGLAGASYEQYFGPGTRLTVT.

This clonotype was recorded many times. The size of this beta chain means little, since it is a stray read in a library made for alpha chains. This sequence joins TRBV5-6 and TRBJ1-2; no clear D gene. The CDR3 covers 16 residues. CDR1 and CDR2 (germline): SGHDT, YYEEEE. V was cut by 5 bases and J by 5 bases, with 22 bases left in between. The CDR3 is CASRPLDARLRYGYTF. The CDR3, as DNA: TGTGCCAGCAGGCCCCTAGACGCACGGTTAAGATATGGCTACACCTTC.

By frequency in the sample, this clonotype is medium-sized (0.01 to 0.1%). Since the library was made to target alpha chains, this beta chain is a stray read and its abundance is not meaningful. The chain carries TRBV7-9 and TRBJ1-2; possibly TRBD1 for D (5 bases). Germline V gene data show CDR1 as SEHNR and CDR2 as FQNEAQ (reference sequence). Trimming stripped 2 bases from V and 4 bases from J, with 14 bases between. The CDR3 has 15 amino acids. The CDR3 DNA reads TGTGCCAGCAGCTTAATCGGCGGGGCTGGCTATGGCTACACCTTC. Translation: CASSLIGGAGYGYTF.

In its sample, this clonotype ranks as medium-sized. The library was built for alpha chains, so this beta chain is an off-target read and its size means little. The CDR3 loop reads CASSPRTGSVYEQYF. The CDR3 coding sequence is TGTGCCAGCAGCCCTCGGACCGGTTCCGTCTACGAGCAGTACTTC. The chain couples TRBV9 to TRBJ2-7; D not resolved. Germline lookup yields CDR1 SGDLS and CDR2 YYNGEE. CDR3 size: 15 residues. V was trimmed by 4 bases and J by 3 bases, leaving 17 bases between them.

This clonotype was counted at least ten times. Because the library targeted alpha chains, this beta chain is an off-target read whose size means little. CDR3 in amino acids: CATSRWDRGQDEQFF. CDR3 DNA: TGTGCCACCAGCAGATGGGACAGGGGGCAAGATGAGCAGTTCTTC. The chain uses TRBV15 and TRBJ2-1, with 12 bases identical to TRBD1. Unmatched junction bases numbered 4, after V lost 2 bases and J lost 8 bases. The CDR3 extends over 15 amino acids. Germline assignment: CDR1 LNHNV and CDR2 YYDKDF (reference sequence).